This paragraph reports one TCR beta chain. The conserved phenylalanine or tryptophan is not found at the CDR3 terminus, so this likely reflects a read error. Germline DNA was also extracted, with blood RNA taken from unsorted whole blood. Before the surgical procedure, approximately 3.9 milliliters of peripheral blood were collected. This record comes from a study of tumor-infiltrating lymphocytes in primary liver carcinoma. The CDR3 covers 16 residues. Germline CDR1 ENHRY, CDR2 SYGVKD. The input was around 500 ng total RNA; TCR beta cDNA was made from it with a constant-region primer. What produced the TCR beta libraries was three nested multiplex PCR rounds using slightly modified ARM-PCR. The first two PCR rounds, around 10 cycles each, used TRBV1-TRBV30 forward primers and a C-beta reverse primer. MiXCR, run by TCRdb on the multiplex PCR reads, gives a single entry per CDR3 protein. The sample lists fewer than 350,000 distinct CDR3 sequences; about two thirds were seen once.

Sequencing used peripheral blood. This chain uses TRBV10-3 with TRBJ1-3, with a possible D match to TRBD1 (5 bases). This clonotype was obtained from a middle-aged man with primary liver carcinoma and hepatitis B virus infection. The CDR3 region has the DNA TGTGCCATCACCGGATCCGGGGGTAACTCTGGAAACACGATATATCTT. Its translation: CAITGSGGNSGNTIYL.